The source of this TCR beta chain is a study of T cell clones after liver transplantation. Notes on the study in general: Circulating graft-donor-reactive CD4 TCRbeta sequences fell significantly post-transplant in 5 of 8 subjects. Low donor cell numbers restricted donor-reactive repertoire measurement in two subjects.

Germline assignment: CDR1 SGHRS and CDR2 YFSETQ. Between the trimmed V and J ends, which lost 0 bases and 4 bases, there was a span of 5 bases. The CDR3 consists of 13 residues. A word on this clone: The antigen is undetermined.

The data were produced by immunoSEQ multiplex PCR, yet TCRdb's version contains in-frame clones alone and is incomplete. The table includes 75,000 to 95,000 clones, about 85% detected once. This rearrangement joins TRBV5-1 to TRBJ1-3; D is unclear. This sequence originates from a human patient who received a liver transplant. The graft donor may have contributed some T cells. The input for sequencing was CD4+ T cells from blood, taken 48 months after liver transplant. CDR3 sequence: CASSLDEGNTIYF. The CDR3 DNA reads TGCGCCAGCAGCTTGGACGAGGGAAACACCATATATTTT.